This TCR beta chain was obtained from a study of blood T cell repertoires in COVID-19. Study overall: The samples span acute and convalescent COVID-19 from the United States, Italy and Spain. In each case, the material was cDNA or gDNA derived from T cells, B-cell-depleted T cells, or PBMCs.

This CDR3 is built from 15 residues. The germline gives CDR1 MNHNS, CDR2 SASEGT. Trimming took 2 bases from V and 1 from J, leaving 11 bases between them. Original processing methods: Cell counts per sample came from amplifying reference gene primers. Sequencing was performed with immunoSEQ multiplex PCR; in TCRdb, only in-frame clones are kept and a portion is missing. V, J and clone size reflect that table, while D and trimming were determined from the DNA. The sample consists of roughly 97,000 clones, 87% of them appearing once. The V gene is TRBV6-1, the J gene TRBJ1-1, with D tentatively TRBD1 (5 bases). This clonotype was sampled from a man over 45 with acute or convalescent COVID-19. Sequenced material: peripheral blood. CDR3 amino acids: CASSERTTANTEAFF. The CDR3 nucleotides are TGTGCCAGCAGTGAAAGGACGACAGCGAACACTGAAGCTTTCTTT.